The T cell receptor (beta chain) under discussion was sequenced for a study of cytomegalovirus exposure and HLA in healthy donors. PCR employed 60 Vbeta and 13 Jbeta primers. Some clones are missing from TCRdb's copy, which holds only in-frame ones; the method was immunoSEQ multiplex PCR. The repertoire table contains over 65,000 clones. Germline V CDR1 and CDR2: SGHTA, FQGTGA. The V and J ends lost 2 bases and 1 base, in that order; junction bases with no gene match: 3. The length of the CDR3 is 15 residues. This sequence was found in a man aged 30 to 39 in good health and CMV-seronegative. The sample taken for sequencing was PBMCs. The chain recombines TRBV7-3 with TRBJ2-7; 9 nucleotides agree with TRBD1. The CDR3 DNA reads TGTGCCAGCAGCTTATCGGGACAGGGTTCCTACGAGCAGTACTTC. Translating gives CASSLSGQGSYEQYF.